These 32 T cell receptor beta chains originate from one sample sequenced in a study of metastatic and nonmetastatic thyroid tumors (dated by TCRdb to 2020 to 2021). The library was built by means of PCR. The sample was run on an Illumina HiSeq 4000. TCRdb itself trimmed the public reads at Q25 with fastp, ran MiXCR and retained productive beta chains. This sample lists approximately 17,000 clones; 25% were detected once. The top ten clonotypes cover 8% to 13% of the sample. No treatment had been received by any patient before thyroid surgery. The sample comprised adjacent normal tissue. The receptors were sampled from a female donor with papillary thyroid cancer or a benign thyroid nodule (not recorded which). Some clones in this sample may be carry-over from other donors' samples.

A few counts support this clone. The CDR3 region is CASSPRQGRLAGGPGNEQFF. The DNA for the CDR3 is TGCGCCAGCAGTCCGCGACAGGGAAGGCTAGCGGGAGGGCCAGGGAATGAGCAGTTCTTC. The rearrangement joins TRBV10-1 to TRBJ2-1; 12 nucleotides agree with TRBD2. J was trimmed by 7 bases and V by 5 bases; bases with no gene match: 21. CDR3 size: 20 residues. Per the germline V gene, CDR1 is WNHNN and CDR2 is SYGVQD (reference sequence).

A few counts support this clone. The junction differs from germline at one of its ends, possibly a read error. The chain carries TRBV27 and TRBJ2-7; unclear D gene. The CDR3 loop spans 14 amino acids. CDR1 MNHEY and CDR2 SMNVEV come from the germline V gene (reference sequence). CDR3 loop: CASSLRRAVDEHYF. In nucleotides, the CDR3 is TGTGCCAGCAGTTTGCGAAGGGCTGTCGACGAGCATTACTTC.

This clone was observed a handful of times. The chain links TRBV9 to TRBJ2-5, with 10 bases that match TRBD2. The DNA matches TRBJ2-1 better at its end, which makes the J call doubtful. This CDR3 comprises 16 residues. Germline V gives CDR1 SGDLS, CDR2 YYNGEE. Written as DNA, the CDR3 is TGTGCCAGCAGCGTAGGTCCTAGCGGGGGCGACAATGAGCAGTTCTTC. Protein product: CASSVGPSGGDNEQFF.

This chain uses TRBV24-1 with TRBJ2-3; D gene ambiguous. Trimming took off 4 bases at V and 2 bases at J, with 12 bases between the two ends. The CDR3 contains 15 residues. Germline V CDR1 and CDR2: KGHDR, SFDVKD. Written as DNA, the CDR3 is TGTGCCACCAGTGACCACGACGTCATCACAGATACGCAGTATTTT. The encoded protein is CATSDHDVITDTQYF.

CDR3 residues: CSAGGQGRNSPLHF. CDR3 sequence (DNA): TGCAGTGCTGGAGGTCAGGGTAGAAATTCACCCCTCCACTTT. The chain joins TRBV20-1 to TRBJ1-6; D perhaps matches TRBD1 (5 bases). Trimming removed 5 bases from V and 7 bases from J, with 15 bases in between. Germline assignment: CDR1 DFQATT and CDR2 SNEGSKA (reference sequence). The CDR3 consists of 14 residues.

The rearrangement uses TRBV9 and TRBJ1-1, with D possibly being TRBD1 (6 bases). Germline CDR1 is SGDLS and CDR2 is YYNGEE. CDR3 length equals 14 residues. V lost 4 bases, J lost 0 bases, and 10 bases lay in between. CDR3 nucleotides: TGTGCCAGCAGCCCTACAGGGTTGAACACTGAAGCTTTCTTT. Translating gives CASSPTGLNTEAFF.

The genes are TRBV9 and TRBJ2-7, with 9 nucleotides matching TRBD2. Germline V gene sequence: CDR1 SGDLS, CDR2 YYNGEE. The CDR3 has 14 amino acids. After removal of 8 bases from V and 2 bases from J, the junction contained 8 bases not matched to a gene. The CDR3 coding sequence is TGTGCCAGTAATGAGCGGGGGGATGCCTACGAGCAGTACTTC. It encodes CASNERGDAYEQYF. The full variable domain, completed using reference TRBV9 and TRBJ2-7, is DSGVTQTPKHLITATGQRVTLRCSPRSGDLSVYWYQQSLDQGLQFLIQYYNGEERAKGNILERFSAQQFPDLHSELNLSSLELGDSALYFCASNERGDAYEQYFGPGTRLTVT.

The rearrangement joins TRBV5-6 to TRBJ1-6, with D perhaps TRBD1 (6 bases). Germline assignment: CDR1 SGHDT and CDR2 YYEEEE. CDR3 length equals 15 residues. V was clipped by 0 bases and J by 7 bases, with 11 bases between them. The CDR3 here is CASSLVRGRNSPLHF. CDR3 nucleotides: TGTGCCAGCAGCTTGGTGCGGGGGCGGAATTCACCCCTCCACTTT.

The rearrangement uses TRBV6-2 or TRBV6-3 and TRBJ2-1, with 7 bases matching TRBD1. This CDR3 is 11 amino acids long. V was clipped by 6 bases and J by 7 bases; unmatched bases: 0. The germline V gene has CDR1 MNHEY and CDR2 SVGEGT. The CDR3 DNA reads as TGTGCCAGCAGGACAGGGAATGAGCAGTTCTTC. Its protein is CASRTGNEQFF.

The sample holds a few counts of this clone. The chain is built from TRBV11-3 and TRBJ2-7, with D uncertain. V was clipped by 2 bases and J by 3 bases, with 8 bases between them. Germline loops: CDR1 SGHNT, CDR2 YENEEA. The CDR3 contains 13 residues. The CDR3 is CASSLRSIYEQYF. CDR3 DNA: TGTGCCAGCAGCTTACGATCCATCTACGAGCAGTACTTC.

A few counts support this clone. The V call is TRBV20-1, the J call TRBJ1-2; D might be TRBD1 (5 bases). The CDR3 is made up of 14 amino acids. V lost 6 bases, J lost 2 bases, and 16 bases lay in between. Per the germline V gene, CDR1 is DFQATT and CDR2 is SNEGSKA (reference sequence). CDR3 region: CSAERGGPNYGYTF. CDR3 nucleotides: TGCAGTGCCGAGAGGGGCGGACCCAACTATGGCTACACCTTC.

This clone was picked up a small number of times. CDR3 in DNA: TGTGCCAGCAGCTTGGGGACAGGGTTTGCTAATGAGCAGTTCTTC. Residues: CASSLGTGFANEQFF. V usage is TRBV5-4 and J usage is TRBJ2-1, with 8 positions matching TRBD1. The junction had 6 bases not matched to a gene; V was cut back by 0 bases and J by 7 bases. CDR3 length: 15 amino acids. In germline, CDR1 is SGHNT, CDR2 YYREEE (reference sequence).

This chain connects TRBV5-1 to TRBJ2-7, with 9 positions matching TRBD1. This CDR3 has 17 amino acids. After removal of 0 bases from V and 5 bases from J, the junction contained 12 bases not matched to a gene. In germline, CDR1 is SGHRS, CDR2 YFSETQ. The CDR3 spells CASSLAGGWDRVNEQYF. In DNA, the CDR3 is TGCGCCAGCAGCTTGGCCGGGGGATGGGACAGGGTCAACGAGCAGTACTTC. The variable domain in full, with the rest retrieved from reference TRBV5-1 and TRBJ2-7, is KAGVTQTPRYLIKTRGQQVTLSCSPISGHRSVSWYQQTPGQGLQFLFEYFSETQRNKGNFPGRFSGRQFSNSRSEMNVSTLELGDSALYLCASSLAGGWDRVNEQYFGPGTRLTVT.

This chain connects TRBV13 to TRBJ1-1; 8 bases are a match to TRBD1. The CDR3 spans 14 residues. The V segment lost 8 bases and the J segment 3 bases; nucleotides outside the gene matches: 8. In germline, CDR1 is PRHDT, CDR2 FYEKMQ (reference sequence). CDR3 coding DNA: TGTGCCAGCTTAGGGTGGGACAGGTACACTGAAGCTTTCTTT. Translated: CASLGWDRYTEAFF.

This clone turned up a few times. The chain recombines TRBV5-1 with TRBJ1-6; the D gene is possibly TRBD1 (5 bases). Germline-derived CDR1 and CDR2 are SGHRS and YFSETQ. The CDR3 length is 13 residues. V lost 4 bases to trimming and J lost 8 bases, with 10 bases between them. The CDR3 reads CASSKGRDSPLHF. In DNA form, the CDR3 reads TGCGCCAGCAGCAAGGGACGCGATTCACCCCTCCACTTT. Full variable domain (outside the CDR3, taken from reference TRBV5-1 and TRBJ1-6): KAGVTQTPRYLIKTRGQQVTLSCSPISGHRSVSWYQQTPGQGLQFLFEYFSETQRNKGNFPGRFSGRQFSNSRSEMNVSTLELGDSALYLCASSKGRDSPLHFGNGTRLTVT.

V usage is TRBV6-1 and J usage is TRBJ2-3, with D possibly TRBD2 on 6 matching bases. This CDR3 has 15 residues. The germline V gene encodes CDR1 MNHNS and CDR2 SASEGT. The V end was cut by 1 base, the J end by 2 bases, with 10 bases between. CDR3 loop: CASSEGGTLTDTQYF. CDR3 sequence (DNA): TGTGCCAGCAGTGAAGGCGGGACTCTCACAGATACGCAGTATTTT.

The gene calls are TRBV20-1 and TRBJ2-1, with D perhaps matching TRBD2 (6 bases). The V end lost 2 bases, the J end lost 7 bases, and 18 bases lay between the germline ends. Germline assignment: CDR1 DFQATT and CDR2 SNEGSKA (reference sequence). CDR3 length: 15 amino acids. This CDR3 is CSARIGGSGRNEQFF. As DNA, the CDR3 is TGCAGTGCTAGAATAGGAGGGTCGGGACGGAATGAGCAGTTCTTC.

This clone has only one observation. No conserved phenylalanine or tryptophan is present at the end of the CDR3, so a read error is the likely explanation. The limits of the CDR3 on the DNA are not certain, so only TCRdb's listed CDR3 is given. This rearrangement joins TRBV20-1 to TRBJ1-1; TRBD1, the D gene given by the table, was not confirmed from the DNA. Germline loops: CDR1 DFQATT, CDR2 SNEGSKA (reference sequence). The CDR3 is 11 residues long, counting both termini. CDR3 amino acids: CSASPWQGPLA.

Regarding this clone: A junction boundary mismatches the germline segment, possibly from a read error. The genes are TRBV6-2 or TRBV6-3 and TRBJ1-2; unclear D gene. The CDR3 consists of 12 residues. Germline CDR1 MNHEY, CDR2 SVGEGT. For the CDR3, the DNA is TGTGCCAGCAGTTACTTCCCCTATGGCCACACCTTC. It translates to CASSYFPYGHTF.

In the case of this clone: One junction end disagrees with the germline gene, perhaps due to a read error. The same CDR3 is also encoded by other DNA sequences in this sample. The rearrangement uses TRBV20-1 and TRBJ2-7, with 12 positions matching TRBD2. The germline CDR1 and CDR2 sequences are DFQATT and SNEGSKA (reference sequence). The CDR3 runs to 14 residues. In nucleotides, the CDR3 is TGTAGTGCTAGAACGGCTAGCGGGAGGGGGGAGCAGTACTTC. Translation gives CSARTASGRGEQYF.

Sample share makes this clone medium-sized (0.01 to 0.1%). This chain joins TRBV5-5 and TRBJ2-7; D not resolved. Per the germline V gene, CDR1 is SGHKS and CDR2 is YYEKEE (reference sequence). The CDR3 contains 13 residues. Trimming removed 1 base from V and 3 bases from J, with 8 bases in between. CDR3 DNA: TGTGCCAGCAGCTTGAGCTGGAACTACGAGCAGTACTTC. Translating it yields CASSLSWNYEQYF.

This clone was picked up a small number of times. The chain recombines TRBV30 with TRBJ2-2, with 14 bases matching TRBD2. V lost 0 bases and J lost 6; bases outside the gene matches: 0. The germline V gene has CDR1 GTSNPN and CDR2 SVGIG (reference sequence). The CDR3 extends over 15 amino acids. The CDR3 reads CAWSVTSGRAGELFF. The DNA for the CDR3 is TGTGCCTGGAGTGTGACTAGCGGGAGGGCCGGGGAGCTGTTTTTT.

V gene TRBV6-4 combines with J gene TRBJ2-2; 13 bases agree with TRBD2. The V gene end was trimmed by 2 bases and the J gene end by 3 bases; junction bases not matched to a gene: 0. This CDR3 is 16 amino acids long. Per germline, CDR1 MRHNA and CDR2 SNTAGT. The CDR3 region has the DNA TGTGCCAGCAGTGACGGGACTAGCGGGGACACCGGGGAGCTGTTTTTT. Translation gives CASSDGTSGDTGELFF.

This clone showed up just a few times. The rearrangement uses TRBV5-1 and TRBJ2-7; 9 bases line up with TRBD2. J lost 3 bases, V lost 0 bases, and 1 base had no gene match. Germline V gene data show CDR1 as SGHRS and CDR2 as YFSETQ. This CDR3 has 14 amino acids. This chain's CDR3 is CASSLGLADYEQYF. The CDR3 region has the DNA TGCGCCAGCAGCTTGGGACTAGCGGACTACGAGCAGTACTTC.

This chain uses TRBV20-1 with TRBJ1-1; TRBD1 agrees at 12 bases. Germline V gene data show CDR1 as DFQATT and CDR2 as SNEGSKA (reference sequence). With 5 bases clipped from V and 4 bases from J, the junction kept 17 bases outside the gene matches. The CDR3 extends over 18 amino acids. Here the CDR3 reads CSAALSSGQGASGTEAFF. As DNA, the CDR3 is TGCAGTGCTGCCCTCTCATCGGGACAGGGGGCGTCGGGCACTGAAGCTTTCTTT.

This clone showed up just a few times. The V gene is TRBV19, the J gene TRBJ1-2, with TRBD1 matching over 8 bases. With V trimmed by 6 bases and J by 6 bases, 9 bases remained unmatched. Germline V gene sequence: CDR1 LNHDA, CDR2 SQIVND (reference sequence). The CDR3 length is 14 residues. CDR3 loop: CASSVQGAFNGYTF. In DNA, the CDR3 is TGTGCCAGTAGCGTGCAGGGGGCGTTTAATGGCTACACCTTC. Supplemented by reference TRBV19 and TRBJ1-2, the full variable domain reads DGGITQSPKYLFRKEGQNVTLSCEQNLNHDAMYWYRQDPGQGLRLIYYSQIVNDFQKGDIAEGYSVSREKKESFPLTVTSAQKNPTAFYLCASSVQGAFNGYTFGSGTRLTVV.

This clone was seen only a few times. The CDR3 here is CATSDPLASSQGGELFF. The CDR3 DNA reads as TGTGCCACCAGTGATCCCCTTGCTAGCTCCCAAGGGGGGGAGCTGTTTTTT. The genes are TRBV24-1 and TRBJ2-2; D might be TRBD2 (5 bases). The CDR3 totals 17 residues. Trimming cost V 3 bases and J 8 bases, with 21 bases left between them. Germline loops: CDR1 KGHDR, CDR2 SFDVKD.

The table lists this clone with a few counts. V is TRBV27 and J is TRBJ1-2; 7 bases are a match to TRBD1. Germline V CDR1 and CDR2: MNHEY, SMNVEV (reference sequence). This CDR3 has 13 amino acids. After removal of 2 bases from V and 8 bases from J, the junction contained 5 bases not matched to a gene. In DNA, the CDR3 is TGTGCCAGCAGTTTAGGACAGGAGTGGGGCTACACCTTC. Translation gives CASSLGQEWGYTF.

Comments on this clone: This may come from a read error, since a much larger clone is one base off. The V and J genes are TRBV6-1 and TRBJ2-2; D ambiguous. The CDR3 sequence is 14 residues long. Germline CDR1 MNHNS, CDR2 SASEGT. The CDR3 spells CASSPLANTRELFF. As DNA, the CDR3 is TGTGCCAGCAGCCCCCTGGCGAACACCAGGGAGCTGTTTTTT.

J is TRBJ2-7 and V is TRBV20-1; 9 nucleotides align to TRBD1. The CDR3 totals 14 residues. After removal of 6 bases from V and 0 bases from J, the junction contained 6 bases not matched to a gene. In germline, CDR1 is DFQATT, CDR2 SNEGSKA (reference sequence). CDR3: CSAWGQGLSYEQYF. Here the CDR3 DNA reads TGCAGTGCCTGGGGACAGGGACTCTCCTACGAGCAGTACTTC.

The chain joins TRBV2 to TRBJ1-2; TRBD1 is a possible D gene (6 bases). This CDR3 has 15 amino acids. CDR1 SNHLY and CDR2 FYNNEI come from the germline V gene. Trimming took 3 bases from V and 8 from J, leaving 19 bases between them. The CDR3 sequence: CASSDPLRQAVGYTF. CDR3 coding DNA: TGTGCCAGCAGTGATCCGCTGCGACAGGCGGTCGGCTACACCTTC.

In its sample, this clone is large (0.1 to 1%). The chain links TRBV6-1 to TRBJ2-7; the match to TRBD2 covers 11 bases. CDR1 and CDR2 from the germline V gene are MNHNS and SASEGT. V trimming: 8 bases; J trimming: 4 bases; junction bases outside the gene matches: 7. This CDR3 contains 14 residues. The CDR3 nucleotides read TGTGCCAGCGGACCCGGGACTAGCGGATACGAGCAGTACTTC. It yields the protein CASGPGTSGYEQYF.